This T cell receptor (beta chain) was captured in a study of shared clonotypes between healthy human individuals. About the research overall: Researchers assigned three CD4 naive, three CD4 memory, two CD8 naive and one CD8 memory plate to each donor.

Remarks on this clone: The junction and the germline gene differ at one end; a read error may be behind it.

The CDR3 is made up of 12 amino acids. Germline values: CDR1 GTSNPN, CDR2 SVGIG (reference sequence). Donors were Caucasian adults residing in Nashville, Tennessee, USA. Samples underwent the assay at deep level. Profiled with immunoSEQ multiplex PCR; TCRdb holds only in-frame clones, not every one. Of hundreds of thousands of clones listed, about two thirds were seen once; the top ten hold around 1.8%. This clonotype originated in a woman in her 30s in good health. The sample was memory CD4+ T cells sorted from blood. As to subset: CD45RA-negative fraction. The chain carries TRBV30 and TRBJ2-3, with D uncertain. The CDR3 is CASSRDTDTQYF. CDR3 in DNA: TGTGCCTCGAGTCGAGACACAGATACGCAGTATTTT. The whole variable domain, filled in from reference TRBV30 and TRBJ2-3, reads SQTIHQWPATLVQPVGSPLSLECTVEGTSNPNLYWYRQAAGRGLQLLFYSVGIGQISSEVPQNLSASRPQDRQFILSSKKLLLSDSGFYLCASSRDTDTQYFGPGTRLTVL.